This passage covers 27 T cell receptor beta chains from one sample sequenced in a study of blood T cell repertoires in COVID-19. Assay: immunoSEQ multiplex PCR; the TCRdb copy retains only in-frame clones and omits some. The sample has approximately 150,000 clones, 80% to 90% seen once. The sequenced material came from peripheral blood. These receptors came from a man aged 65 to 85 with acute or convalescent COVID-19.

DNA for the CDR3: TGTGCCAGTAGTACCCAGGGGGCACCCGATCAGCCCCAGCATTTT. Translating gives CASSTQGAPDQPQHF. The chain carries TRBV19 and TRBJ1-5, with 8 bases lining up with TRBD1. With V trimmed by 4 bases and J by 5 bases, 7 bases remained unmatched. CDR1 is LNHDA, CDR2 SQIVND, per germline (reference sequence). The CDR3 is 15 amino acids.

V and J are TRBV6-2 or TRBV6-3 and TRBJ2-7, with D unclear. The germline gives CDR1 MNHEY, CDR2 SVGEGT. V dropped 2 bases and J dropped 10 bases, with 15 bases sitting between them. This CDR3 spans 13 amino acids. The CDR3 DNA is TGTGCCAGCAGTTACACAGCAGAGTCGCCACAGTACTTC. Its translation is CASSYTAESPQYF.

This clone has just a few counts. Germline is not matched at one junction end, which may reflect a read error. The rearrangement uses TRBV7-7 and TRBJ1-2, with D perhaps matching TRBD1 (5 bases). CDR3 length: 14 residues. From germline, CDR1 is SSHAT and CDR2 FNYEAQ (reference sequence). Here the CDR3 reads CASSLSSGNYGYTF. The CDR3 nucleotides are TGTGCTAGCAGCTTAAGTTCAGGGAACTATGGCTACACCTTC.

V and J are TRBV7-2 and TRBJ1-2; D unclear. This CDR3 contains 13 residues. Germline V gene lookup returns CDR1 SGHTA and CDR2 FQGNSA. V was trimmed by 1 base and J by 2 bases, leaving 5 bases between them. The CDR3 loop reads CASSLEPNYGYTF. In DNA, the CDR3 is TGTGCCAGCAGCTTAGAGCCAAACTATGGCTACACCTTC.

This chain joins TRBV27 and TRBJ1-2, with D perhaps matching TRBD1 (6 bases). Trimming removed 6 bases from V and 2 bases from J, with 19 bases in between. Germline CDR1 and CDR2: MNHEY and SMNVEV (reference sequence). The CDR3 is 16 residues long. In DNA, the CDR3 is TGTGCCAGCAGAACCGCGGGGGACACAATAAACTATGGCTACACCTTC. Protein sequence: CASRTAGDTINYGYTF.

The gene calls are TRBV28 and TRBJ2-2; 11 bases line up with TRBD2. After removal of 8 bases from V and 3 bases from J, the junction contained 8 bases not matched to a gene. The CDR3 spans 16 residues. CDR1 is MDHEN, CDR2 SYDVKM, per germline. The CDR3 DNA reads as TGTGCCAGCTATGACCCGGGACTAGCGGACACCGGGGAGCTGTTTTTT. Translated: CASYDPGLADTGELFF.

The CDR3 sequence is CASSAPGQITMNTEAFF. In DNA, the CDR3 is TGTGCCAGTAGTGCCCCGGGACAGATAACCATGAACACTGAAGCTTTCTTT. This chain uses TRBV19 with TRBJ1-1; the match to TRBD1 covers 7 bases. The length of the CDR3 is 17 residues. Unmatched junction bases numbered 12, after V lost 5 bases and J lost 0 bases. CDR1 and CDR2 from the germline V gene are LNHDA and SQIVND (reference sequence).

The rearrangement links TRBV28 to TRBJ2-5; no clear D gene. V was shortened by 2 bases and J by 1 base, with 11 bases between the two germline ends. The CDR3 is 15 amino acids. CDR1 and CDR2 (germline): MDHEN, SYDVKM. The CDR3 spells CASSLNFPTQETQYF. CDR3 in DNA: TGTGCCAGCAGTTTAAACTTCCCTACCCAAGAGACCCAGTACTTC.

The chain carries TRBV10-3 and TRBJ1-1; no firm D call. CDR1 and CDR2 (germline): ENHRY, SYGVKD. With 0 bases removed from V and 5 bases from J, the gap between germline ends came to 10 bases. The CDR3 spans 14 residues. In DNA form, the CDR3 reads TGTGCCATCAGTGAGTCCTTGGGGAGGACTGAAGCTTTCTTT. This gives the protein CAISESLGRTEAFF.

The gene calls are TRBV19 and TRBJ1-5; 12 bases agree with TRBD1. This CDR3 contains 14 residues. V shed 10 bases and J 5 bases; nucleotides not matched to a gene: 6. Germline-derived CDR1 and CDR2 are LNHDA and SQIVND (reference sequence). CDR3 protein: CATGTGGYDQPQHF. The CDR3 DNA sequence: TGTGCCACCGGGACAGGGGGCTATGATCAGCCCCAGCATTTT.

The genes are TRBV19 and TRBJ2-3; TRBD1 matches at 7 bases. V shed 3 bases and J 1 base; nucleotides not matched to a gene: 10. Germline values: CDR1 LNHDA, CDR2 SQIVND (reference sequence). The CDR3 covers 17 residues. This chain's CDR3 is CASSISAGGRGTDTQYF. The CDR3 DNA reads as TGTGCCAGTAGTATTAGCGCAGGGGGTAGGGGCACAGATACGCAGTATTTT. Looking up the rest from reference TRBV19 and TRBJ2-3 gives the full variable domain: DGGITQSPKYLFRKEGQNVTLSCEQNLNHDAMYWYRQDPGQGLRLIYYSQIVNDFQKGDIAEGYSVSREKKESFPLTVTSAQKNPTAFYLCASSISAGGRGTDTQYFGPGTRLTVL.

The V and J genes are TRBV7-8 and TRBJ2-2, with D possibly being TRBD2 (7 bases). Germline lookup yields CDR1 SGHVS and CDR2 FQNEAQ. Trimming stripped 1 base from V and 0 bases from J, with 9 bases between. The length of the CDR3 is 16 residues. DNA for the CDR3: TGTGCCAGCAGCTTAGGAGGGGGGGCGAACACCGGGGAGCTGTTTTTT. This sequence encodes CASSLGGGANTGELFF.

The V gene is TRBV30, the J gene TRBJ2-3; a possible D gene is TRBD1 (6 bases). The CDR3 length is 12 residues. Germline loops: CDR1 GTSNPN, CDR2 SVGIG (reference sequence). The V end was cut by 1 base, the J end by 4 bases, with 6 bases between. The DNA of the CDR3 is TGTGCCTGGAGTGGGACAGCAGATACGCAGTATTTT. As protein: CAWSGTADTQYF.

V usage is TRBV7-6 and J usage is TRBJ2-2, with 8 bases that match TRBD2. CDR1 and CDR2 from the germline V gene are SGHVS and FNYEAQ. Losses at the gene ends were 3 bases for V and 0 bases for J; bases not matched to a gene: 3. The CDR3 covers 16 residues. CDR3 residues: CASSLAGGPNTGELFF. The CDR3, as DNA: TGTGCCAGCAGCTTGGCGGGAGGACCGAACACCGGGGAGCTGTTTTTT.

The table lists this clone with a few counts. The chain recombines TRBV18 with TRBJ1-1, with no clear D. The germline CDR1 and CDR2 sequences are KGHSH and LQKENI. The CDR3 contains 13 residues. V was pared by 2 bases and J by 1 base, with 5 bases between. CDR3 DNA sequence: TGTGCCAGCTCACCAGGGCAGAACACTGAAGCTTTCTTT. This encodes CASSPGQNTEAFF.

This rearrangement joins TRBV7-2 to TRBJ2-3, with D possibly TRBD1 on 6 matching bases. Germline assignment: CDR1 SGHTA and CDR2 FQGNSA. With 4 bases removed from V and 2 bases from J, the gap between germline ends came to 10 bases. The CDR3 covers 14 residues. CDR3 bases: TGTGCCAGCAGCTCAGGGGTCTCCACAGATACGCAGTATTTT. It encodes CASSSGVSTDTQYF.

The rearrangement joins TRBV4-1 to TRBJ1-6; 7 nucleotides align to TRBD1. CDR1 MGHRA and CDR2 YSYEKL come from the germline V gene. Trimming took 2 bases from V and 7 from J; bases not matched to a gene: 2. The CDR3 is 14 amino acids. In DNA form, the CDR3 reads TGCGCCAGCAGCCAAACGGGACAGAATTCACCCCTCCACTTT. Its translation: CASSQTGQNSPLHF.

Here the CDR3 DNA reads TGTGCCATCAGTGAAAGCGGACAGGGGAATCAGCCCCAGCATTTT. This encodes CAISESGQGNQPQHF. The chain carries TRBV10-3 and TRBJ1-5, with 9 positions matching TRBD1. Germline lookup yields CDR1 ENHRY and CDR2 SYGVKD. The CDR3 is 15 residues long. The V gene end was trimmed by 3 bases and the J gene end by 4 bases; junction bases not matched to a gene: 4.

This clone has only one observation. The chain has TRBV7-6 and TRBJ2-1, with TRBD2 as a possible D gene (6 bases). V was trimmed by 2 bases and J by 4 bases, leaving 15 bases between them. This CDR3 region has 16 residues. Looked up from germline, CDR1 is SGHVS and CDR2 is FNYEAQ. The CDR3 protein is CASSLRWAGPYNEQFF. CDR3 DNA sequence: TGTGCCAGCAGCTTAAGGTGGGCGGGACCTTACAATGAGCAGTTCTTC. Full variable domain (remainder filled in from reference TRBV7-6 and TRBJ2-1): GAGVSQSPRYKVTKRGQDVALRCDPISGHVSLYWYRQALGQGPEFLTYFNYEAQQDKSGLPNDRFSAERPEGSISTLTIQRTEQRDSAMYRCASSLRWAGPYNEQFFGPGTRLTVL.

This clone is a singleton in its sample. The V and J genes are TRBV24-1 and TRBJ2-7; 7 bases are shared with TRBD1. This CDR3 is 16 amino acids long. Losses at the gene ends were 3 bases for V and 5 bases for J; bases not matched to a gene: 12. Per germline, CDR1 KGHDR and CDR2 SFDVKD. This chain's CDR3 is CATSDPLTGLRNEQYF. The CDR3 nucleotides are TGTGCCACCAGTGATCCCCTGACAGGGTTGAGGAACGAGCAGTACTTC.

The chain employs TRBV14 and TRBJ2-7, with TRBD2 matching over 11 bases. After removal of 3 bases from V and 2 bases from J, the junction contained 3 bases not matched to a gene. Germline V gives CDR1 SGHDN, CDR2 FVKESK. The CDR3 contains 15 residues. The CDR3 sequence: CASSQGLAVPYEQYF. For the CDR3, the DNA is TGTGCCAGCAGCCAGGGACTAGCGGTGCCCTACGAGCAGTACTTC.

The chain carries TRBV19 and TRBJ2-1, with 9 bases lining up with TRBD2. This CDR3 comprises 16 residues. V dropped 3 bases and J dropped 4; count of bases not matched to a gene: 7. CDR1 is LNHDA and CDR2 is SQIVND in the germline V gene (reference sequence). The CDR3 coding sequence is TGTGCCAGTAGTATTAGCGGGGGCCGCGGGTACAATGAGCAGTTCTTC. This sequence encodes CASSISGGRGYNEQFF.

V and J are TRBV6-5 and TRBJ1-2; unclear D gene. Germline V CDR1 and CDR2: MNHEY, SVGAGI. The CDR3 extends over 13 amino acids. Trimming removed 4 bases at V and 4 bases at J, with 10 bases between. The CDR3 sequence: CASSLTVTYGYTF. The CDR3 nucleotides read TGTGCCAGCAGTTTAACAGTTACCTATGGCTACACCTTC.

The chain employs TRBV19 and TRBJ2-7, with 13 bases identical to TRBD2. The CDR3 is 15 amino acids. Germline trimming cut 5 bases from V and 4 bases from J; bases unmatched to any gene: 5. Per the germline V gene, CDR1 is LNHDA and CDR2 is SQIVND (reference sequence). This chain's CDR3 is CASSPRTSGSYEQYF. The CDR3 DNA sequence: TGTGCCAGTAGTCCTCGGACTAGCGGGAGTTACGAGCAGTACTTC.

The chain recombines TRBV28 with TRBJ1-1; maybe TRBD1 (6 bases). V was shortened by 2 bases and J by 5 bases, with 12 bases between the two germline ends. The germline V gene has CDR1 MDHEN and CDR2 SYDVKM. The CDR3 runs to 14 residues. The CDR3: CASSLRGSRTEAFF. The CDR3, as DNA: TGTGCCAGCAGTTTAAGGGGGTCGAGGACTGAAGCTTTCTTT.

The chain uses TRBV9 and TRBJ2-3; 10 bases align to TRBD2. CDR1 and CDR2 (germline): SGDLS, YYNGEE. Unmatched junction bases numbered 6, after V lost 0 bases and J lost 8 bases. The CDR3 contains 15 residues. The CDR3 is CASSVDLAGEGTQYF. The CDR3 region has the DNA TGTGCCAGCAGCGTAGACCTAGCGGGAGAGGGTACGCAGTATTTT.

The genes are TRBV28 and TRBJ2-7, with 9 bases matching TRBD1. The germline gives CDR1 MDHEN, CDR2 SYDVKM. V trimming: 4 bases; J trimming: 4 bases; junction bases outside the gene matches: 8. There are 15 residues in the CDR3. This CDR3 reads CASSSSGTGTYEQYF. In DNA form, the CDR3 reads TGTGCCAGCAGTTCCTCCGGGACAGGGACGTACGAGCAGTACTTC.